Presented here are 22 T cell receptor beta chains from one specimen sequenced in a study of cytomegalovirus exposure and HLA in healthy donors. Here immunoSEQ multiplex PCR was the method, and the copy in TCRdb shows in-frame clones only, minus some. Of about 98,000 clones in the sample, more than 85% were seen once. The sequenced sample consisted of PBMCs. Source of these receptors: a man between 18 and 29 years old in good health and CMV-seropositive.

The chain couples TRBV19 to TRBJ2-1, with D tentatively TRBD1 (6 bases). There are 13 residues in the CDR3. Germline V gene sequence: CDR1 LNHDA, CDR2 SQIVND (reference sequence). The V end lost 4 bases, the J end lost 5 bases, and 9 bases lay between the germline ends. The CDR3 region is CASSTDRNNEQFF. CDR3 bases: TGTGCCAGTAGTACCGACAGGAACAATGAGCAGTTCTTC.

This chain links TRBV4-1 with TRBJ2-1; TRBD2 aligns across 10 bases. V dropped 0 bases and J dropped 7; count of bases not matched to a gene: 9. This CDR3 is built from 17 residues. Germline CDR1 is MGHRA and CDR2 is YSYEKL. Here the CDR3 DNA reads TGCGCCAGCAGCCAAGATACGTCTAGCGGGAGTTTGAATGAGCAGTTCTTC. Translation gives CASSQDTSSGSLNEQFF.

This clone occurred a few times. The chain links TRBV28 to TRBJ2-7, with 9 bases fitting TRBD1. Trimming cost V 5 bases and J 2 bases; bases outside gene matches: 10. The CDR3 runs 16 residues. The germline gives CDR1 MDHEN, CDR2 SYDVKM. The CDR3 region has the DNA TGTGCCAGCAGTCTTACAGGGGGCACCCATCCCTACGAGCAGTACTTC. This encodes CASSLTGGTHPYEQYF.

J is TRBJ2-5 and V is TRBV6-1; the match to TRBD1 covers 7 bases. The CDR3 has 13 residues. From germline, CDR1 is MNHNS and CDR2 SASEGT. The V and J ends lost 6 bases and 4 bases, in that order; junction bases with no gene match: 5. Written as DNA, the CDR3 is TGTGCCAGCAGAGGACAGGTGGGAGAGACCCAGTACTTC. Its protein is CASRGQVGETQYF.

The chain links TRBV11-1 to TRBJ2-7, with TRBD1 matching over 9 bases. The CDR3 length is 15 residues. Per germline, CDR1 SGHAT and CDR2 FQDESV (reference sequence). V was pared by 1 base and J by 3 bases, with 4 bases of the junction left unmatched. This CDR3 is CASSLGPGQGYEQYF. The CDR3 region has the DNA TGTGCCAGCAGCTTAGGGCCGGGACAGGGCTACGAGCAGTACTTC.

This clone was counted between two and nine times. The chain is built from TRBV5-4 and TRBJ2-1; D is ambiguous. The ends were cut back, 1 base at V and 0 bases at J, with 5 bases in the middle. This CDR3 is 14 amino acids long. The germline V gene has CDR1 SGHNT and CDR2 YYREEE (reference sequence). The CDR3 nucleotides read TGTGCCAGCAGCTTGACGGGCTCCTACAATGAGCAGTTCTTC. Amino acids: CASSLTGSYNEQFF. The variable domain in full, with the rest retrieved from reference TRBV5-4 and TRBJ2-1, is ETGVTQSPTHLIKTRGQQVTLRCSSQSGHNTVSWYQQALGQGPQFIFQYYREEENGRGNFPPRFSGLQFPNYSSELNVNALELDDSALYLCASSLTGSYNEQFFGPGTRLTVL.

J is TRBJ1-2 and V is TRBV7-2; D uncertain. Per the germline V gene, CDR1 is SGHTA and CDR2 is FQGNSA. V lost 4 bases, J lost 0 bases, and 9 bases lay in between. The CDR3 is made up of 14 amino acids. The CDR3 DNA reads TGTGCCAGCAGCTCAACTGTAGCTAACTATGGCTACACCTTC. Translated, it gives CASSSTVANYGYTF.

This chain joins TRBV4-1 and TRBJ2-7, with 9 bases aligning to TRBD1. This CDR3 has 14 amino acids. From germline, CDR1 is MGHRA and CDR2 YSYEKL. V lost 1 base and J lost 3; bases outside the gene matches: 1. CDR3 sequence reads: CASSQGTGVYEQYF. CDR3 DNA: TGCGCCAGCAGCCAAGGGACAGGGGTCTACGAGCAGTACTTC.

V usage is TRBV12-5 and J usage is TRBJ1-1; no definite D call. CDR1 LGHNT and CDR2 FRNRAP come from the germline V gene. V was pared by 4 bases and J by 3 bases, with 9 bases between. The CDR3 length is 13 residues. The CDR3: CASGYSGDTEAFF. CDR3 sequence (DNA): TGTGCTAGTGGTTACAGTGGTGACACTGAAGCTTTCTTT. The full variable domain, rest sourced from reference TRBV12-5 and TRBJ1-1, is DARVTQTPRHKVTEMGQEVTMRCQPILGHNTVFWYRQTMMQGLELLAYFRNRAPLDDSGMPKDRFSAEMPDATLATLKIQPSEPRDSAVYFCASGYSGDTEAFFGQGTRLTVV.

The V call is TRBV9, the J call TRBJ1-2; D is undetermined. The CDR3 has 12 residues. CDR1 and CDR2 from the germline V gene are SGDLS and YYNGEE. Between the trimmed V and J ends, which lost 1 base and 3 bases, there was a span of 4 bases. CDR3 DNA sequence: TGTGCCAGCAGCGTACAGGACTATGGCTACACCTTC. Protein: CASSVQDYGYTF.

DNA for the CDR3: TGTGCCATCAGTGAGTCTCCGCTTAGAGAATATGGCTACACCTTC. Its translation is CAISESPLREYGYTF. The chain joins TRBV10-3 to TRBJ1-2; D remains unclear. The CDR3 sequence is 15 residues long. V was cut by 0 bases and J by 5 bases, with 13 bases left in between. The germline V gene encodes CDR1 ENHRY and CDR2 SYGVKD.

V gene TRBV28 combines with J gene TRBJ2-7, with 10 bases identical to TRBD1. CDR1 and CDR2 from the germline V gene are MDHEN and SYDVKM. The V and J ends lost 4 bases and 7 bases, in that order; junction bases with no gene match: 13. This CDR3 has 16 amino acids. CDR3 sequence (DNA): TGTGCCAGCAGTTCCGAAGGGGGACAGGGGTGGCGGGAGCAGTACTTC. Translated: CASSSEGGQGWREQYF.

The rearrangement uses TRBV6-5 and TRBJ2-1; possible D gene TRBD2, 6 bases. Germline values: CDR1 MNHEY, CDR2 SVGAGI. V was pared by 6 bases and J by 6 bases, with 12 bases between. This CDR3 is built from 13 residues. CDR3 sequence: CASSTGTLNEQFF. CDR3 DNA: TGTGCCAGCAGCACCGGGACTCTCAATGAGCAGTTCTTC.

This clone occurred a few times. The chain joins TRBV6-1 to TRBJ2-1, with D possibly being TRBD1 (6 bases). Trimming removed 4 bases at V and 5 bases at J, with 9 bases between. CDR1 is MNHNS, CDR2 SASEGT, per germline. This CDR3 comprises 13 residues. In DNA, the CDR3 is TGTGCCAGCAGTGGACAGGTAAACAATGAGCAGTTCTTC. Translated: CASSGQVNNEQFF.

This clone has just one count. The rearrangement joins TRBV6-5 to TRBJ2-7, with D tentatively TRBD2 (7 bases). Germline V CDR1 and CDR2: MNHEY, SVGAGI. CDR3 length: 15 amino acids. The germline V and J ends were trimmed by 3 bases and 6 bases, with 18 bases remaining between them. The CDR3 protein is CASSYALGGGSEQYF. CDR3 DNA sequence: TGTGCCAGCAGTTATGCATTGGGAGGGGGGTCCGAGCAGTACTTC.

The CDR3: CAISEGQGRGTNEKLFF. As DNA, the CDR3 is TGTGCCATCAGTGAGGGGCAGGGTAGGGGAACTAATGAAAAACTGTTTTTT. The rearrangement uses TRBV10-3 and TRBJ1-4, with D possibly TRBD1 on 5 matching bases. Between the trimmed V and J ends, which lost 2 bases and 1 base, there was a span of 14 bases. The germline gives CDR1 ENHRY, CDR2 SYGVKD. This CDR3 has 17 residues.

CDR3 in DNA: TGTGCCAGCAGCTTAGTTGGGGGCTCGTCTGAAGCTTTCTTT. Its protein product is CASSLVGGSSEAFF. The J gene is TRBJ1-1, the V gene TRBV13; perhaps TRBD1 as D (6 bases). Trimming took off 1 base at V and 6 bases at J, with 12 bases between the two ends. Germline loops: CDR1 PRHDT, CDR2 FYEKMQ (reference sequence). CDR3 size: 14 residues.

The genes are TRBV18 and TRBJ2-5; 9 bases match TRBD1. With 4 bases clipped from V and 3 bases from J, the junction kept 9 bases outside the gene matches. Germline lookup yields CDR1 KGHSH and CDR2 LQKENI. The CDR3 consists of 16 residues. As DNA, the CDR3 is TGTGCCAGCTCACAACGGTCGGGACAGGGTAAAGAGACCCAGTACTTC. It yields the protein CASSQRSGQGKETQYF.

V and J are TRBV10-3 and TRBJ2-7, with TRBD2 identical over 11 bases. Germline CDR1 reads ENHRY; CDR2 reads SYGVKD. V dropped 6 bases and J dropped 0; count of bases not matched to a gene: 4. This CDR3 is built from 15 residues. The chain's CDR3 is CAIRPTSGSSYEQYF. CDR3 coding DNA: TGTGCCATCAGACCAACTAGCGGGAGCTCCTACGAGCAGTACTTC.

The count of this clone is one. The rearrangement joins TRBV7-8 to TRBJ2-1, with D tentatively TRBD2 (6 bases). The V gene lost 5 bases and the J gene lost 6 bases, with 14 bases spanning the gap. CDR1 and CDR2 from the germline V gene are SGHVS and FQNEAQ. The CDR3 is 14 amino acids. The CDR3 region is CASSKSGSSNEQFF. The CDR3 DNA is TGTGCCAGCAGCAAGTCCGGGAGTAGCAATGAGCAGTTCTTC.

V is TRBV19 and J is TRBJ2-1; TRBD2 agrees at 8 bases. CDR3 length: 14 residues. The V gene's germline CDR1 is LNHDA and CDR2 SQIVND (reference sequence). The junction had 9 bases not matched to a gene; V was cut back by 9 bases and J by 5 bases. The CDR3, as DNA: TGTGCCAGCTTTGCGGGGGGCCCCAACAATGAGCAGTTCTTC. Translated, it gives CASFAGGPNNEQFF.

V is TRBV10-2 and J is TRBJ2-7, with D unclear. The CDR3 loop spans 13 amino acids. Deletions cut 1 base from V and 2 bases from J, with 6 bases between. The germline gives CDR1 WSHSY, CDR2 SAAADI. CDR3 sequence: CASSEFETYEQYF. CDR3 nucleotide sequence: TGCGCCAGCAGTGAGTTTGAGACCTACGAGCAGTACTTC.